The 20 T cell receptor beta chains reported below all come from one sample, sequenced in a study of beta chain features in type 1 diabetes. The sequenced template was cDNA made from the entire isolated RNA. The protocol was immunoSEQ multiplex PCR, while the TCRdb copy is restricted to in-frame clones and leaves out a portion. The data show 250,000 to 350,000 clones, 11% to 15% seen once. Sequenced material: central memory CD4+ T cells from blood. These receptors all stem from a man in his thirties or forties in good health.

The sample holds a few counts of this clone. This chain connects TRBV7-7 to TRBJ2-1, with D maybe TRBD2 (5 bases). The CDR3 runs to 17 residues. The V gene lost 2 bases and the J gene lost 4 bases, with 18 bases spanning the gap. CDR1 and CDR2 (germline): SSHAT, FNYEAQ (reference sequence). CDR3 in amino acids: CASSLFAGARTYNEQFF. The CDR3 nucleotides read TGTGCCAGCAGCTTATTCGCGGGTGCCCGGACTTACAATGAGCAGTTCTTC.

This clone was counted a few times. CDR3: CASSLVPSGQAGNTIYF. The CDR3 bases are TGTGCCAGCAGCTTGGTCCCGTCGGGGCAGGCTGGAAACACCATATATTTT. The V and J genes are TRBV5-6 and TRBJ1-3, with D possibly matching TRBD1 (5 bases). CDR1 and CDR2 (germline): SGHDT, YYEEEE. Trimming removed 0 bases from V and 2 bases from J, with 15 bases in between. This CDR3 has 17 residues.

This clone was seen a handful of times. This rearrangement joins TRBV5-4 to TRBJ2-1, with 12 bases that match TRBD2. The junction had 6 bases not matched to a gene; V was cut back by 4 bases and J by 7 bases. Looked up from germline, CDR1 is SGHNT and CDR2 is YYREEE (reference sequence). CDR3 size: 15 residues. DNA for the CDR3: TGTGCCAGCAGCCTGGGACTAGCGGGCAGGAATGAGCAGTTCTTC. This encodes CASSLGLAGRNEQFF. The full variable domain, completed using reference TRBV5-4 and TRBJ2-1, is ETGVTQSPTHLIKTRGQQVTLRCSSQSGHNTVSWYQQALGQGPQFIFQYYREEENGRGNFPPRFSGLQFPNYSSELNVNALELDDSALYLCASSLGLAGRNEQFFGPGTRLTVL.

V is TRBV27 and J is TRBJ2-3; 7 bases map to TRBD1. The CDR3 has 15 residues. V trimming: 5 bases; J trimming: 0 bases; junction bases outside the gene matches: 5. Per germline, CDR1 MNHEY and CDR2 SMNVEV (reference sequence). The CDR3 nucleotides are TGTGCCAGCAGTCTTGACAGGGTTAGCACAGATACGCAGTATTTT. It specifies CASSLDRVSTDTQYF.

Notes on this clone: The same CDR3 also results from other DNA sequences found in this sample. The chain carries TRBV4-1 and TRBJ1-1; D remains unclear. V was pared by 0 bases and J by 7 bases, with 9 bases between. Germline lookup yields CDR1 MGHRA and CDR2 YSYEKL. The CDR3 spans 13 residues. CDR3 region: CASSQEGGIEAFF. Written as DNA, the CDR3 is TGCGCCAGCAGCCAAGAAGGAGGTATTGAAGCTTTCTTT.

This clone was detected a few times. The CDR3 bases are TGTGCCAGCATCCTAGCGGGGGGGCCCCAGTACTTC. This translates into CASILAGGPQYF. V usage is TRBV2 and J usage is TRBJ2-5; 12 positions agree with TRBD2. Germline lookup yields CDR1 SNHLY and CDR2 FYNNEI. With V trimmed by 7 bases and J by 9 bases, 3 bases remained unmatched. The CDR3 runs 12 residues.

In its sample, this clone was seen many times. V usage is TRBV10-3 and J usage is TRBJ1-5; D is ambiguous. The germline V and J ends were trimmed by 3 bases and 3 bases, with 6 bases remaining between them. The germline V gene encodes CDR1 ENHRY and CDR2 SYGVKD. The CDR3 contains 13 residues. This CDR3 is CAISEVVNQPQHF. The DNA of the CDR3 is TGTGCCATCAGTGAAGTAGTCAATCAGCCCCAGCATTTT.

The gene calls are TRBV6-6 and TRBJ1-5, with TRBD1 as a possible D gene (5 bases). Germline CDR1 MNHNY, CDR2 SVGAGI (reference sequence). Trimming left V 8 bases short and J 7 bases short, with 15 bases between. This CDR3 contains 13 residues. Written as DNA, the CDR3 is TGTGCCAGCGGGCGGGGACGGGACCAGCCCCAGCATTTT. It codes for CASGRGRDQPQHF.

The chain has TRBV12-5 and TRBJ2-7, with D perhaps matching TRBD1 (6 bases). V lost 1 base and J 7 bases, leaving 11 bases between the germline ends. Germline lookup yields CDR1 LGHNT and CDR2 FRNRAP. This CDR3 contains 13 residues. The CDR3 sequence is CASGLGGLGEQYV. Here the CDR3 DNA reads TGTGCTAGTGGTTTGGGGGGGCTGGGAGAGCAGTACGTC.

This clone has only a few counts. In DNA form, the CDR3 reads TGTGCCAGTAGTTCAACAGGGACCAATCAGCCCCAGCATTTT. Translated, it gives CASSSTGTNQPQHF. The chain recombines TRBV19 with TRBJ1-5, with D possibly being TRBD1 (6 bases). Trimming removed 5 bases at V and 3 bases at J, with 11 bases between. The germline V gene encodes CDR1 LNHDA and CDR2 SQIVND (reference sequence). This CDR3 is 14 amino acids long.

The chain uses TRBV2 and TRBJ1-4; tentative D call: TRBD1 (5 bases). Germline values: CDR1 SNHLY, CDR2 FYNNEI. V dropped 3 bases and J dropped 8 bases, with 16 bases sitting between them. This CDR3 region has 15 residues. The CDR3 DNA reads as TGTGCCAGCAGTGATAGGGGATTCCTTAGAGAAAAACTGTTTTTT. The encoded protein is CASSDRGFLREKLFF.

The chain is built from TRBV9 and TRBJ2-1, with D perhaps assigned TRBD1 or TRBD2 (7 bases each). Germline-derived CDR1 and CDR2 are SGDLS and YYNGEE. The CDR3 has 16 residues. Deletions cut 4 bases from V and 4 bases from J, with 18 bases between. In DNA form, the CDR3 reads TGTGCCAGCAGCCAGGGGGGGAGAGCGGATTACAATGAGCAGTTCTTC. As protein: CASSQGGRADYNEQFF.

The table lists this clone with many counts. This sequence joins TRBV7-2 and TRBJ2-6, with D unclear. Germline V gene lookup returns CDR1 SGHTA and CDR2 FQGNSA. The CDR3 has 16 residues. Trimming removed 2 bases at V and 0 bases at J, with 8 bases between. The CDR3 bases are TGTGCCAGCAGCTTAAGGCGGCCCTCTGGGGCCAACGTCCTGACTTTC. It translates to CASSLRRPSGANVLTF. Based on the CDR3 plus reference TRBV7-2 and TRBJ2-6, the full variable domain is GAGVSQSPSNKVTEKGKDVELRCDPISGHTALYWYRQSLGQGLEFLIYFQGNSAPDKSGLPSDRFSAERTGGSVSTLTIQRTQQEDSAVYLCASSLRRPSGANVLTFGAGSRLTVL.

This clone was counted ten times or more. The V gene is TRBV21-1, the J gene TRBJ2-6; whether TRBD2, the table's D call, matches the DNA was not checked. TRBV21-1 is described as a pseudogene. The CDR3 has 15 residues. In DNA, the CDR3 is TGTGCCAGCAGCAATGAGAGTGATGGGGCCAACGTCCTGACTTTC. Translation gives CASSNESDGANVLTF.

V is TRBV5-4 and J is TRBJ1-1; weak D call: TRBD1 (6 bases). The germline V and J ends were trimmed by 1 base and 4 bases, with 11 bases remaining between them. The CDR3 consists of 14 residues. Germline loops: CDR1 SGHNT, CDR2 YYREEE (reference sequence). The CDR3, as DNA: TGTGCCAGCAGCTTGAGCGGACAGTTCACTGAAGCTTTCTTT. It specifies CASSLSGQFTEAFF.

The genes are TRBV29-1 and TRBJ1-5; D ambiguous. The CDR3 has 13 amino acids. Per the germline V gene, CDR1 is SQVTM and CDR2 is ANQGSEA. V shed 4 bases and J shed 3 bases, with 10 bases lying between them. The CDR3 loop is CSVVGQPNQPQHF. CDR3 nucleotides: TGCAGCGTTGTGGGTCAGCCCAATCAGCCCCAGCATTTT.

This clone was counted between two and nine times. This chain joins TRBV2 and TRBJ2-7; unclear D gene. The CDR3 sequence is 11 residues long. The germline V gene has CDR1 SNHLY and CDR2 FYNNEI. Deletions cut 5 bases from V and 7 bases from J, with 9 bases between. The CDR3 DNA is TGTGCCAGCAGTCGCACGTGGGAGCAGTACTTC. This sequence encodes CASSRTWEQYF.

The rearrangement uses TRBV7-3 and TRBJ2-2, with 7 bases identical to TRBD1. CDR1 is SGHTA and CDR2 is FQGTGA in the germline V gene. The CDR3 sequence is 15 residues long. Trimming took 3 bases from V and 5 from J; bases not matched to a gene: 6. The CDR3 DNA follows: TGTGCCAGCAGCTTCACAGGGGCACGGACCGGGGAGCTGTTTTTT. Its protein is CASSFTGARTGELFF.

This chain joins TRBV6-6 and TRBJ2-3; TRBD2 aligns across 9 bases. The V segment lost 2 bases and the J segment 4 bases; nucleotides outside the gene matches: 4. Per germline, CDR1 MNHNY and CDR2 SVGAGI (reference sequence). The CDR3 runs 15 residues. The CDR3 DNA is TGTGCCAGCAGTTACGCGGGGGGGCCCCCAGATACGCAGTATTTT. Protein: CASSYAGGPPDTQYF.

Only a few counts were recorded for this clone. J is TRBJ1-1 and V is TRBV6-5; no clear D gene. CDR3 length equals 14 residues. Germline V gives CDR1 MNHEY, CDR2 SVGAGI. Trimming stripped 0 bases from V and 6 bases from J, with 11 bases between. This CDR3 is CASSYSPVSPEAFF. The DNA of the CDR3 is TGTGCCAGCAGTTACTCTCCAGTCTCTCCTGAAGCTTTCTTT.